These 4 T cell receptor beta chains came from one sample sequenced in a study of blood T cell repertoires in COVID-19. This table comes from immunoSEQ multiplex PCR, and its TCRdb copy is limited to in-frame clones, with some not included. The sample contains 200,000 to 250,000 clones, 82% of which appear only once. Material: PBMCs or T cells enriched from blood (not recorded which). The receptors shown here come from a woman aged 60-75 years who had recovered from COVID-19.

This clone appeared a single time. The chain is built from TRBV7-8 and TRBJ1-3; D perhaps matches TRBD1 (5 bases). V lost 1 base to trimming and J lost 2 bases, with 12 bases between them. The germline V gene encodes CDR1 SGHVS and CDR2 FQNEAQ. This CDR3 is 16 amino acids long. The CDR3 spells CASSLEFRGTGNTIYF. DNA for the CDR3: TGTGCCAGCAGCTTAGAGTTTCGGGGGACTGGAAACACCATATATTTT.

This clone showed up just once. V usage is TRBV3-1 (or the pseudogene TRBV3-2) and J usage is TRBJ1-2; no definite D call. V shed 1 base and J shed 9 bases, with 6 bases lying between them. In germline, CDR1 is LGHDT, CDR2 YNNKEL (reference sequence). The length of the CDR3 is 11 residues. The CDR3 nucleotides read TGTGCCAGCAGCCAAGCCGGGAGCTACACCTTC. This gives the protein CASSQAGSYTF.

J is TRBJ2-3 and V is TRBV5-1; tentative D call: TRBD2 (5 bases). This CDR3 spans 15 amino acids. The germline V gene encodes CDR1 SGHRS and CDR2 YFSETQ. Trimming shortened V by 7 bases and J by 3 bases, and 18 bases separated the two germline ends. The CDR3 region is CASLMDGVGTDTQYF. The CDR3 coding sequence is TGCGCCAGCTTAATGGACGGGGTTGGGACAGATACGCAGTATTTT.

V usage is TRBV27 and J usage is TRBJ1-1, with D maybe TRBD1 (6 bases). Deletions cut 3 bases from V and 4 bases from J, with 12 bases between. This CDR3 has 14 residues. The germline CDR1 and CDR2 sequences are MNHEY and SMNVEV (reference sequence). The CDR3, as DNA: TGTGCCAGCAGTTTTGGGGGGGCGAGCACTGAAGCTTTCTTT. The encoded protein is CASSFGGASTEAFF.